The source of this T cell receptor beta chain is a study of T cell responses to AZD1222 COVID-19 vaccine. Findings and caveats of the study: CD4 TCRs associated with vaccination spanned spike, dominating at 160-218 and 743-854. White British ancestry dominated among donors, who included more females, and clonal diversity was possibly underestimated. Epitopes outside B.1.351 and B.1.1.7 mutated regions reportedly drew nearly half of spike TCRs. Baseline seropositivity occurred in only a handful of AZD1222 recipients.

With respect to this clone: What it recognizes is unknown.

The CDR3 is 13 amino acids. Germline V gene sequence: CDR1 SGHNT, CDR2 YENEEA. Trimming removed 5 bases at V and 2 bases at J, with 9 bases between. Sequencing used immunoSEQ multiplex PCR; TCRdb keeps in-frame clones, though not all of them. Of 120,000 or so clones listed, roughly 86% are singletons. This clonotype was sampled from an adult who received the AZD1222 COVID-19 vaccine. Sequences were derived from peripheral blood, sampled 28 days after the second AZD1222 dose. V usage is TRBV11-3 and J usage is TRBJ2-5, with D possibly being TRBD1 (6 bases). The DNA for the CDR3 is TGTGCCAGCAGCCGGACAGAACAAGAGACCCAGTACTTC. Protein sequence: CASSRTEQETQYF.